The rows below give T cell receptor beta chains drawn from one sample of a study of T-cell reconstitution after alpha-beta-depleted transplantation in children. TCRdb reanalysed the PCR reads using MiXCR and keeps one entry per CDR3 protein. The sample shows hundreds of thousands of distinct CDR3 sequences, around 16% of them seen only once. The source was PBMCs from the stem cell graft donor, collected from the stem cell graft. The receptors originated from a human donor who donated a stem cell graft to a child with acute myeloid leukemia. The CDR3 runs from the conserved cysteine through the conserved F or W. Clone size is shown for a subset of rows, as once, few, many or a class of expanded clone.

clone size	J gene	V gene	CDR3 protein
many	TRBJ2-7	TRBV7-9	CASSYGTSGGLSYEQYF
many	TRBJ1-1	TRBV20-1	CSARQPGGHTEAFF
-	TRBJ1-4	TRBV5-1	CASRSISGSPEKLFF
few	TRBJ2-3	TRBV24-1	CATSDLQGSSGDTQYF
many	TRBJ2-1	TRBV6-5	CASRYSSYNEQFF
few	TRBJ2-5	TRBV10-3	CAIRSGGGETQYF
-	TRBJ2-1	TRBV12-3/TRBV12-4	CASRAPGQSSYNEQFF
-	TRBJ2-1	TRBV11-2	CASSLGGKSGTFF
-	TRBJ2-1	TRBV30	CAWSATRYNEQFF
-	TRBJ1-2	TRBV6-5	CASSYGGRVNGYTF
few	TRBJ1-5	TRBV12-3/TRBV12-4	CASSLELNQPQHF
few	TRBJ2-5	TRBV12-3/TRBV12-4	CASSLGGDPQETQYF
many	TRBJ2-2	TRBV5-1	CASSLTGTANTGELFF
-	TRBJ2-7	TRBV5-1	CASRREGSEQYF
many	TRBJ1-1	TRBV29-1	CSVGRSTRRTEAFF
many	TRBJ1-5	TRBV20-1	CSASKGAGNQPQHF
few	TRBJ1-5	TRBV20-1	CSARTGGIYSNQPQHF
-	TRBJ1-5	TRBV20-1	CSLTGGADQPQHF
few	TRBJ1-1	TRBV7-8	CASSTREPNTEAFF
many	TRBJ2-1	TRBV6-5	CASSYWSATLDEQFF
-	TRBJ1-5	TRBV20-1	CSAISLRGGTQPQHF
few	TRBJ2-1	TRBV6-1	CASSEGAGGREEQFF
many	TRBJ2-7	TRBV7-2	CASSFQGYEQYF
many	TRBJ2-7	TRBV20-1	CSARDPALGQYF
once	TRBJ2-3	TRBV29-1	CSTSDQGVGTDTQYF
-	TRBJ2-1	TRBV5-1	CASSLGGEYYNEQFF
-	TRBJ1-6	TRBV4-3	CASSRDLRAYTDSPLHF
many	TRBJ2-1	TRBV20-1	CSARRNEQFF
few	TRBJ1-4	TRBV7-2	CASSSRTGMHEKLFF
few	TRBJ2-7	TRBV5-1	CASSLADHYEQYF
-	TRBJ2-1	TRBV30	CAWSTVRKQFF
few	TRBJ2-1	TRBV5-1	CASSLLGTGGNEQFF